This T cell receptor (beta chain) was sequenced in a study of blood T cell repertoires in COVID-19. Study as a whole: PBMCs, B-cell-depleted T cells, or T cells provided the cDNA or gDNA that made up the material.

Per the original data handling: Reference gene primers were amplified, and this amplification served to estimate nucleated cell counts. Assay: immunoSEQ multiplex PCR; the TCRdb copy retains only in-frame clones and omits some. Clonal size and the V and J genes are those of that table, whereas D and trimming came from the DNA. The repertoire holds fewer than 200,000 clones, with roughly 80% as singletons. The CDR3 consists of 16 residues. Germline lookup yields CDR1 LNHDA and CDR2 SQIVND (reference sequence). Trimming took off 3 bases at V and 2 bases at J, with 16 bases between the two ends. There are a few counts of this clone.

The sequencing input was peripheral blood. The receptor's source is a man aged 55 to 70 with acute or convalescent COVID-19. This rearrangement joins TRBV19 to TRBJ1-2; tentative D call: TRBD1 (6 bases). DNA of the CDR3: TGTGCCAGTAGTATCCTAAATTCCGGGACAAACTATGGCTACACCTTC. Translating gives CASSILNSGTNYGYTF.